Shown below are 17 T cell receptor beta chains from a single sample sequenced in a study of OX40 agonist ivuxolimab in advanced cancers. Sequenced by immunoSEQ multiplex PCR; TCRdb stores in-frame clones only, minus some. The sample shows tens of thousands of clones, 80% to 95% of them seen only once. This specimen was CD4+ or CD8+ T cells sorted from blood, taken in a trial of the OX40 agonist ivuxolimab. Receptor source: an adult with an advanced solid tumor such as melanoma, head and neck, liver or kidney cancer.

The V and J genes are TRBV30 and TRBJ1-3, with TRBD1 matching over 9 bases. Per germline, CDR1 GTSNPN and CDR2 SVGIG (reference sequence). The V gene end was trimmed by 4 bases and the J gene end by 2 bases; junction bases not matched to a gene: 3. The CDR3 extends over 14 amino acids. The CDR3 is CAWNTGGAGNTIYF. The CDR3, as DNA: TGTGCCTGGAATACAGGGGGCGCTGGAAACACCATATATTTT. Combining the CDR3 with reference TRBV30 and TRBJ1-3 gives the whole variable domain SQTIHQWPATLVQPVGSPLSLECTVEGTSNPNLYWYRQAAGRGLQLLFYSVGIGQISSEVPQNLSASRPQDRQFILSSKKLLLSDSGFYLCAWNTGGAGNTIYFGEGSWLTVV.

The J gene is TRBJ1-1, the V gene TRBV7-9, with TRBD1 identical over 7 bases. Germline CDR1 SEHNR, CDR2 FQNEAQ (reference sequence). Germline trimming cut 9 bases from V and 4 bases from J; bases unmatched to any gene: 11. CDR3 length: 14 residues. CDR3 sequence (DNA): TGTGCCAGTGGGCTGACAGGGACGCCCACTGAAGCTTTCTTT. This gives the protein CASGLTGTPTEAFF.

V gene TRBV27 combines with J gene TRBJ2-2, with 10 positions matching TRBD1. The CDR3 has 15 residues. Germline V gives CDR1 MNHEY, CDR2 SMNVEV (reference sequence). V lost 5 bases to trimming and J lost 6 bases; unmatched junction nucleotides: 6. The DNA for the CDR3 is TGTGCCAGCAGTATCCGGGACAGGGGCTCCGGGGAGCTGTTTTTT. Translating it yields CASSIRDRGSGELFF.

The V gene is TRBV5-1, the J gene TRBJ2-1, with unresolved D. The CDR3 covers 13 residues. The V gene lost 1 base and the J gene lost 10 bases, with 12 bases spanning the gap. From germline, CDR1 is SGHRS and CDR2 YFSETQ. The CDR3 DNA follows: TGCGCCAGCAGCTTGCTACCATCTTCGGAGCAGTTCTTC. It specifies CASSLLPSSEQFF. Full variable domain (missing parts from reference TRBV5-1 and TRBJ2-1): KAGVTQTPRYLIKTRGQQVTLSCSPISGHRSVSWYQQTPGQGLQFLFEYFSETQRNKGNFPGRFSGRQFSNSRSEMNVSTLELGDSALYLCASSLLPSSEQFFGPGTRLTVL.

The V gene is TRBV5-1, the J gene TRBJ2-5, with 10 bases aligning to TRBD2. The CDR3 has 15 amino acids. Unmatched junction bases numbered 9, after V lost 4 bases and J lost 6 bases. Germline lookup yields CDR1 SGHRS and CDR2 YFSETQ. For the CDR3, the DNA is TGCGCCAGCAGCCGAACTAGCGGGGCCGGGCAGACCCAGTACTTC. Translated, it gives CASSRTSGAGQTQYF.

The J gene is TRBJ1-1, the V gene TRBV5-6; no firm D call. The CDR3 extends over 13 amino acids. V shed 2 bases and J shed 0 bases, with 5 bases lying between them. The germline V gene encodes CDR1 SGHDT and CDR2 YYEEEE. CDR3 coding DNA: TGTGCCAGCAGCTTTACCTTGAACACTGAAGCTTTCTTT. Protein: CASSFTLNTEAFF. The complete variable domain, with remaining parts taken from reference TRBV5-6 and TRBJ1-1, reads DAGVTQSPTHLIKTRGQQVTLRCSPKSGHDTVSWYQQALGQGPQFIFQYYEEEERQRGNFPDRFSGHQFPNYSSELNVNALLLGDSALYLCASSFTLNTEAFFGQGTRLTVV.

This clone was observed a few times. The genes are TRBV2 and TRBJ2-1; 13 bases align to TRBD2. V trimming: 1 base; J trimming: 6 bases; junction bases outside the gene matches: 3. Germline loops: CDR1 SNHLY, CDR2 FYNNEI. The CDR3 sequence is 16 residues long. The CDR3 nucleotides are TGTGCCAGCAGTGAAGGAGGACTAGCGGGAGCCAATGAGCAGTTCTTC. It encodes CASSEGGLAGANEQFF.

This rearrangement joins TRBV5-1 to TRBJ2-5; D is ambiguous. CDR3 length: 17 amino acids. V was trimmed by 4 bases and J by 2 bases, leaving 21 bases between them. Germline CDR1 and CDR2: SGHRS and YFSETQ. CDR3 DNA: TGCGCCAGCAGCCAAAGGGCTGGGGTAGGGTTGCAAGAGACCCAGTACTTC. Translation: CASSQRAGVGLQETQYF.

V and J are TRBV9 and TRBJ2-7, with D possibly matching TRBD2 (5 bases). Per germline, CDR1 SGDLS and CDR2 YYNGEE. The length of the CDR3 is 13 residues. V lost 1 base and J lost 6, with 11 bases in between. This CDR3 reads CASSVQGGPEQYF. CDR3 DNA: TGTGCCAGCAGCGTACAAGGAGGACCCGAGCAGTACTTC.

The rearrangement links TRBV18 to TRBJ2-1, with 9 bases identical to TRBD2. The germline V gene has CDR1 KGHSH and CDR2 LQKENI. The trim removed 2 bases at V and 6 bases at J, leaving 11 bases unmatched. The CDR3 runs 17 residues. DNA for the CDR3: TGTGCCAGCTCACCAATAATGGCGGGAGGGCAGATCAATGAGCAGTTCTTC. Encoded protein: CASSPIMAGGQINEQFF.

The V and J genes are TRBV9 and TRBJ2-1; 10 positions match TRBD2. From germline, CDR1 is SGDLS and CDR2 YYNGEE. Trimming cost V 2 bases and J 4 bases; bases outside gene matches: 18. This CDR3 comprises 20 residues. The CDR3 protein is CASSVAGTAPSGSRYNEQFF. CDR3 DNA: TGTGCCAGCAGCGTCGCCGGGACAGCTCCTAGCGGGAGTAGGTACAATGAGCAGTTCTTC.

The count of this clone is one. CDR3 sequence: CATSRATVPTWDYGYTF. The CDR3 region has the DNA TGTGCCACCAGCAGAGCTACGGTCCCGACTTGGGACTATGGCTACACCTTC. The chain couples TRBV15 to TRBJ1-2; D unclear. The CDR3 extends over 17 amino acids. Germline V lookup: CDR1 LNHNV, CDR2 YYDKDF (reference sequence). V was shortened by 1 base and J by 3 bases, with 18 bases between the two germline ends.

This clone was seen more than once but under ten times. The V call is TRBV5-1, the J call TRBJ2-7; D may be TRBD1 (7 bases). Germline loops: CDR1 SGHRS, CDR2 YFSETQ. V lost 0 bases, J lost 5 bases, and 12 bases lay in between. The CDR3 loop spans 14 amino acids. This chain's CDR3 is CASSLVARGDEQYF. The CDR3, as DNA: TGCGCCAGCAGCTTGGTCGCCAGGGGGGACGAGCAGTACTTC.

The rearrangement links TRBV7-9 to TRBJ1-2, with TRBD1 matching 11 bases. The CDR3 totals 16 residues. The germline CDR1 and CDR2 sequences are SEHNR and FQNEAQ (reference sequence). The J segment lost 5 bases and the V segment lost 1 base, leaving 6 bases of the junction unmatched. Written as DNA, the CDR3 is TGTGCCAGCAGCTTAGGAGGACAGGGGGCTACATATGGCTACACCTTC. This sequence encodes CASSLGGQGATYGYTF.

The V gene is TRBV30, the J gene TRBJ1-1; no clear D. The V and J ends lost 4 bases and 1 base respectively, with 4 bases between them. CDR3 length: 11 residues. Germline CDR1 GTSNPN, CDR2 SVGIG (reference sequence). The CDR3: CAWNGNTEAFF. In DNA, the CDR3 is TGTGCCTGGAATGGGAACACTGAAGCTTTCTTT.

The chain joins TRBV29-1 to TRBJ2-7; D remains unclear. The CDR3 covers 13 residues. V lost 2 bases and J 0 bases, leaving 8 bases between the germline ends. Germline CDR1 SQVTM, CDR2 ANQGSEA. CDR3 in amino acids: CSVEPDNSYEQYF. The CDR3, as DNA: TGCAGCGTTGAACCCGATAACTCCTACGAGCAGTACTTC.

The chain carries TRBV19 and TRBJ2-5; 8 positions match TRBD1. The CDR3 length is 13 residues. Germline V lookup: CDR1 LNHDA, CDR2 SQIVND (reference sequence). J lost 6 bases, V lost 6 bases, and 6 bases had no gene match. The CDR3, as DNA: TGTGCCAGTAGACCTGCAGGGGGCAAGACCCAGTACTTC. Translation gives CASRPAGGKTQYF.